This T cell receptor beta chain was obtained from a study of beta chain features in type 1 diabetes. This CDR3 region has 16 residues. The germline V gene has CDR1 MDHEN and CDR2 SYDVKM. V shed 2 bases, J shed 0 bases, and the junction held 5 bases outside the gene matches. The investigators reverse transcribed all of the isolated RNA, so they sequenced expressed TCRB transcripts. Measured with immunoSEQ multiplex PCR; TCRdb has only the in-frame clones, and not every one. The table shows 35,000 or so clones, with approximately 60% occurring only once. Concerning this clone itself: No antigen is known for it.

Whole-study findings and limits: High TCR expression in some cells could lead to their over-representation in cDNA sequencing. The naive, central memory and Treg TCRB repertoires looked more alike in patients than they did in healthy donors. Any role of HLA type in TCRB rearrangement remained unresolved here.

The sequence came from a woman in her 30s in good health. The V call is TRBV28, the J call TRBJ2-7; 9 positions match TRBD1. The sequencing sample was made of Tregs from blood. Here the CDR3 DNA reads TGTGCCAGCAGTTTAGTAGGGACAGGGAGCTCCTACGAGCAGTACTTC. Translation: CASSLVGTGSSYEQYF.